A selection of T cell receptor beta chains follows, all from one sample in a study of blood T cell repertoires in COVID-19. The table came from immunoSEQ multiplex PCR; TCRdb's copy has only in-frame clones and leaves some out. The sample yields roughly 250,000 clones, about nine tenths seen once. Sequencing was done on a sample of peripheral blood. Receptors were obtained from a man aged 55 to 69 who had recovered from COVID-19. Both conserved end residues are part of each CDR3. A D gene is named only where the DNA matches it firmly. The size entry is marked missing in some rows and otherwise reads once, few, many or a size class.

V gene,J gene,clone size,CDR3 length,D gene,CDR3 DNA,CDR3 protein
TRBV19,TRBJ1-2,-,14,TRBD1,TGTGCCAGTAGTCAGACAGGGACTAACTATGGCTACACCTTC,CASSQTGTNYGYTF
TRBV7-2,TRBJ2-5,-,14,TRBD2,TGTGCCAGCAGTCGTTCGGGGGGGCGAGAGACCCAGTACTTC,CASSRSGGRETQYF
TRBV5-1,TRBJ1-2,-,16,TRBD1,TGCGCCAGCAGCTTGTACGGGGACAGGGTTTCCTATGGCTACACCTTC,CASSLYGDRVSYGYTF
TRBV12-5,TRBJ2-5,-,14,-,TGTGCTAGTGGTTCTTGGACAAACCAAGAGACCCAGTACTTC,CASGSWTNQETQYF
TRBV24-1,TRBJ1-4,-,14,-,TGTGCCACCAAGCCTGGGGGGGTTTCTGAAAAACTGTTTTTT,CATKPGGVSEKLFF
TRBV4-2,TRBJ2-1,-,15,TRBD2,TGTGCCAGCAGCCAAGGGCGGGGGTTCTACAATGAGCAGTTCTTC,CASSQGRGFYNEQFF
TRBV11-2,TRBJ2-1,-,18,TRBD1,TGTGCCAGCAGCTTAGTGGGTACAGGGGGCCGGTCCTACAATGAGCAGTTCTTC,CASSLVGTGGRSYNEQFF
TRBV19,TRBJ1-5,-,17,TRBD1,TGTGCCAGTAGTAGGACCATCCCGGGACAGGGAAATCAGCCCCAGCATTTT,CASSRTIPGQGNQPQHF
TRBV24-1,TRBJ2-1,few,12,-,TGTGCCACCAGTTCCACGGGGGATGAGCAGTTCTTC,CATSSTGDEQFF
TRBV5-8,TRBJ2-1,-,17,TRBD2,TGTGCCAGCAGCTCTCTATCCGCGGGGGGAAATTACAATGAGCAGTTCTTC,CASSSLSAGGNYNEQFF
TRBV19,TRBJ1-1,-,16,-,TGTGCCAGTAGTACTCCCTATGGAGGGGCGAGGGCGGAAGCTTTCTTT,CASSTPYGGARAEAFF
TRBV2,TRBJ2-5,-,17,-,TGTGCCAGCACCAAAACCCCCGTACAGGGACCCCAAGAGACCCAGTACTTC,CASTKTPVQGPQETQYF
TRBV6-5,TRBJ1-1,few,14,-,TGTGCCAGCATTTCCTGGGAGGGAGGCGCTGAAGCTTTCTTT,CASISWEGGAEAFF
TRBV29-1,TRBJ1-6,few,11,-,TGCAGCGTTGGACAGCCGGTCTCCCTCCACTTT,CSVGQPVSLHF
TRBV7-9,TRBJ2-5,-,15,-,TGTGCCAGCAGCCCAACCGGGGAACGGGAGGAGACCCAGTACTTC,CASSPTGEREETQYF
TRBV11-2,TRBJ2-7,once,14,-,TGTGCCAGCAGCGTGGGCCCGGGGTTTAGCGAGCAGTACTTC,CASSVGPGFSEQYF
TRBV9,TRBJ2-2,-,20,TRBD2,TGTGCCAGCAGCGACCCCACCCAGCAAGCGGGGGGAACGAACACCGGGGAGCTGTTTTTT,CASSDPTQQAGGTNTGELFF
TRBV7-2,TRBJ1-3,-,14,-,TGTGCCAGCAGCTCGGACAGCTCTGGAAACACCATATATTTT,CASSSDSSGNTIYF
TRBV19,TRBJ1-6,-,16,-,TGTGCCAGTAGTATAGAATCCAGGGCCTATAATTCACCCCTCCACTTT,CASSIESRAYNSPLHF
TRBV12-3/TRBV12-4,TRBJ1-1,-,13,-,TGTGCCAGCAGTTTCGGGGGGCCTCGTGAAGCTTTCTTT,CASSFGGPREAFF
TRBV10-2,TRBJ2-7,once,14,TRBD1,TGCGCCAGCAGTGGGAGACAGGGGGAATACGAGCAGTACTTC,CASSGRQGEYEQYF
TRBV7-6,TRBJ2-2,once,17,TRBD2,TGTGCCAGCAGCTCACGGACTAGCGGGGGGGCCCACGGGGAGCTGTTTTTT,CASSSRTSGGAHGELFF
TRBV2,TRBJ2-3,-,12,-,TGTGCCAGCAGTGAATGGGGGGTTACGCAGTATTTT,CASSEWGVTQYF
TRBV12-3/TRBV12-4,TRBJ1-1,-,13,-,TGTGCCAGCATCCCAGGATTGAACACTGAAGCTTTCTTT,CASIPGLNTEAFF
TRBV5-1,TRBJ1-6,-,13,-,TGCGCCAGCAGCTTGGAGGGGAATTCACCCCTCCACTTT,CASSLEGNSPLHF
TRBV7-2,TRBJ1-1,-,16,-,TGTGCCAGCAGCTTACTTGCAGTCCTCCGGGACACTGAAGCTTTCTTT,CASSLLAVLRDTEAFF
TRBV5-8,TRBJ2-5,-,15,TRBD1,TGTGCCAGCAGCACCAGACAGGGGGCGGTCGGGACCCAGTACTTC,CASSTRQGAVGTQYF
TRBV27,TRBJ1-1,-,14,-,TGTGCCAGCAGTTTATTCGGGGGGACCGCCGAAGCTTTCTTT,CASSLFGGTAEAFF
TRBV5-1,TRBJ1-2,-,16,TRBD1,TGCGCCAGCAGCTTGGCCCAGAGGGGGCAGAGCTATGGCTACACCTTC,CASSLAQRGQSYGYTF
TRBV11-2,TRBJ2-7,-,15,TRBD2,TGTGCCAGCAGCTTACACCTAGCGGACTCCTACGAGCAGTACTTC,CASSLHLADSYEQYF
TRBV9,TRBJ2-7,-,16,-,TGTGCCAGCAGCGGTGGGGGGACAGCCATTCTCTACGAGCAGTACTTC,CASSGGGTAILYEQYF
TRBV5-5,TRBJ1-1,-,13,-,TGTGCCAGCAGCTGGCTAACAGGGCTGGAAGCTTTCTTT,CASSWLTGLEAFF
TRBV10-1,TRBJ2-2,-,15,TRBD1,TGCGCCAGCAGTGAGGGGACAGGGATCACCGGGGAGCTGTTTTTT,CASSEGTGITGELFF
TRBV6-6,TRBJ1-1,-,16,TRBD1,TGTGCCAGTACCCCGAAAGCCCTACAGGGGGCTGGTGAAGCTTTCTTT,CASTPKALQGAGEAFF
TRBV5-1,TRBJ2-1,-,15,TRBD2,TGCGCCAGCAGCTTCGGGACTAGCGGGAACAATGAGCAGTTCTTC,CASSFGTSGNNEQFF
TRBV4-1,TRBJ1-2,once,15,-,TGCGCCAGCAGCCAAGATTTACCGACGGGCTATGGCTACACCTTC,CASSQDLPTGYGYTF
TRBV7-3,TRBJ1-1,-,14,-,TGTGCCAGCAGCTTAAAGGCGGCCACTGGTGAAGCTTTCTTT,CASSLKAATGEAFF
TRBV7-2,TRBJ2-3,-,15,-,TGTGCCAGCAGCTTAGCTCTAGTACGAACAGATACGCAGTATTTT,CASSLALVRTDTQYF
TRBV7-6,TRBJ2-7,-,16,-,TGTGCCAGCAGCTTAGCGCTGGGAGGGGGGGCCTACGAGCAGTACTTC,CASSLALGGGAYEQYF